A selection of T cell receptor beta chains follows, all from one sample in a study of neoadjuvant nivolumab and ipilimumab in lung cancer. Method: immunoSEQ multiplex PCR; TCRdb's copy keeps in-frame clones and lacks some. The table lists approximately 13,000 clones, roughly 75% of them singletons. The specimen was peripheral blood, collected after neoadjuvant nivolumab, alone or with ipilimumab, at or shortly before surgery. These receptors all come from an adult with non-small cell lung cancer. Both conserved end residues are trimmed from each CDR3. Fields, in order: CDR3 protein, V gene, CDR3 length, J gene.

cdr3_aa: ASSESGIEAF
v_call: TRBV10-2
cdr3_length: 10
j_call: TRBJ1-1

cdr3_aa: ASSQARGGYGYT
v_call: TRBV14
cdr3_length: 12
j_call: TRBJ1-2

cdr3_aa: ASSATGRDTEAF
v_call: TRBV5-1
cdr3_length: 12
j_call: TRBJ1-1

cdr3_aa: ASSGGQAYEQY
v_call: TRBV5-5
cdr3_length: 11
j_call: TRBJ2-7

cdr3_aa: ASSNNRGGSQY
v_call: TRBV11-2
cdr3_length: 11
j_call: TRBJ2-3

cdr3_aa: ASRGDGYGYT
v_call: TRBV7-9
cdr3_length: 10
j_call: TRBJ1-2

cdr3_aa: ASSPQGNTEAF
v_call: TRBV7-9
cdr3_length: 11
j_call: TRBJ1-1

cdr3_aa: AWGGFWQGGYT
v_call: TRBV30
cdr3_length: 11
j_call: TRBJ1-2

cdr3_aa: ASSQGQGAIDEQF
v_call: TRBV4-2
cdr3_length: 13
j_call: TRBJ2-1

cdr3_aa: SVSQVRYGYT
v_call: TRBV29-1
cdr3_length: 10
j_call: TRBJ1-2

cdr3_aa: ASSPRTGIPLSGANVLT
v_call: TRBV18
cdr3_length: 17
j_call: TRBJ2-6

cdr3_aa: ASSYGTSADTQY
v_call: TRBV11-2
cdr3_length: 12
j_call: TRBJ2-3

cdr3_aa: ASKRETEAF
v_call: TRBV6-1
cdr3_length: 9
j_call: TRBJ1-1

cdr3_aa: ASSSHSDTEAF
v_call: TRBV11-3
cdr3_length: 11
j_call: TRBJ1-1

cdr3_aa: ASSQWSQETQY
v_call: TRBV14
cdr3_length: 11
j_call: TRBJ2-5

cdr3_aa: ASSLSSGSVQGYTQY
v_call: TRBV11-2
cdr3_length: 15
j_call: TRBJ2-3